This section outlines one TCR beta chain sequence together with its context. This entry comes from a study of control samples from healthy donors and cancer patients. The CDR3 has 15 amino acids. Germline assignment: CDR1 SGHAT and CDR2 FQDESV (reference sequence). V trimming: 6 bases; J trimming: 5 bases; junction bases outside the gene matches: 3. Measured with immunoSEQ multiplex PCR; TCRdb has only the in-frame clones, and not every one. This table has about 110,000 clones, about 80% appearing once. The chain uses TRBV11-1 and TRBJ2-2, with TRBD2 matching over 13 bases. The sequence was collected from a man aged 18-30 years in good health. The sample consisted of blood. The CDR3 region is CASRLAGGPTGELFF. Written as DNA, the CDR3 is TGTGCCAGCAGACTAGCGGGGGGGCCGACCGGGGAGCTGTTTTTT.